Described below is a single TCR beta chain sequence and its context. This entry comes from a study of PD-1 blockade in classical Hodgkin lymphoma. Clones were sequenced by immunoSEQ multiplex PCR, and TCRdb holds only the in-frame ones, with some missing. Of 25,000 to 35,000 clones listed, roughly 70% are singletons. Each and every patient relapsed after autologous stem cell transplantation, and patients got differing brentuximab vedotin exposure. The clonotype comes from a human donor with classical Hodgkin lymphoma. This material consisted of peripheral blood mononuclear cells (PBMCs), taken before the second cycle of nivolumab.

CDR3 region: CASSLFDPGGELFF. The CDR3 DNA reads TGCGCCAGCAGCTTGTTTGACCCAGGCGGGGAGCTGTTTTTT. The chain uses TRBV5-1 and TRBJ2-2; no firm D call. The CDR3 contains 14 residues. Germline V gives CDR1 SGHRS, CDR2 YFSETQ. V lost 1 base and J 7 bases, leaving 11 bases between the germline ends.